The clone carrying this T cell receptor (beta chain) has more than one count but fewer than ten. Antigen specificity is unknown. The data derive from a study of blood T cells in healthy people across ages. Broader study findings: Bulk PBMC profiling left naive and antigen-experienced comparisons inconclusive. There was a strong correlation between TCR beta diversity and naive T cell percentage. The authors considered diversity estimates from one million T cells to be underestimates.

A second PCR, run for about 7 to 11 cycles, used a sample-barcoded 5' primer plus a J-beta primer mix. TCRdb redid the calling of the 5' RACE reads with MiXCR, one entry per CDR3 protein. The table records 790,000 or so distinct CDR3 sequences, roughly three fifths of them present only once. The germline V and J ends were trimmed by 0 bases and 4 bases, with 13 bases remaining between them. CDR1 is DFQATT and CDR2 is SNEGSKA in the germline V gene (reference sequence). The CDR3 loop spans 15 amino acids. The chain employs TRBV20-1 and TRBJ2-1, with a tentative D call TRBD1 (6 bases). This receptor was taken from a man in his forties in good health. Sequencing was performed on blood. CDR3 bases: TGCAGTGCTAGAGAAAGGGGGACCCCTTACAATGAGCAGTTCTTC. It encodes CSARERGTPYNEQFF.